Listed below are T cell receptor beta chains from one sample, sequenced in a study of T cell responses to AZD1222 COVID-19 vaccine. Clones were sequenced by immunoSEQ multiplex PCR, and TCRdb holds only the in-frame ones, with some missing. This sample has about 120,000 clones, with 80% to 90% found just once. The sequencing here drew on peripheral blood, taken on day 0 of AZD1222 vaccination. The receptors shown here come from an adult in good health. Both conserved end residues are part of each CDR3. A D gene is named only where the DNA matches it firmly. Clone size is shown for a subset of rows, as once, few, many or a class of expanded clone.

TRBV5-5	TRBD1	TRBJ2-3	.	CASSLTGGRTDTQYF	TGTGCCAGCAGCTTGACAGGGGGGCGCACAGATACGCAGTATTTT
TRBV11-3	.	TRBJ1-4	.	CASSFRAATNEKLFF	TGTGCCAGCAGCTTTAGGGCCGCAACTAATGAAAAACTGTTTTTT
TRBV11-3	TRBD1	TRBJ1-1	.	CASSKETGEAFF	TGTGCCAGCAGCAAAGAGACAGGGGAAGCTTTCTTT
TRBV27	.	TRBJ1-1	once	CASSLVLENTEAFF	TGTGCCAGCAGTCTTGTCCTGGAGAACACTGAAGCTTTCTTT
TRBV27	TRBD2	TRBJ2-7	once	CASRPRGTIGYYEQYF	TGTGCCAGCAGACCAAGAGGGACTATAGGGTACTACGAGCAGTACTTC
TRBV28	TRBD2	TRBJ2-7	.	CASSAIGTSGGYEQYF	TGTGCCAGCAGTGCCATAGGGACTAGCGGGGGTTATGAGCAGTACTTC
TRBV4-2	.	TRBJ2-1	.	CASSQLGSGPQSSYNEQFF	TGTGCCAGCAGCCAACTCGGTTCGGGTCCTCAGAGCTCCTACAATGAGCAGTTCTTC
TRBV5-1	.	TRBJ2-6	.	CASSSDSERNSGANVLTF	TGCGCCAGCAGTTCGGACTCGGAGAGAAACTCTGGGGCCAACGTCCTGACTTTC
TRBV5-4	TRBD2	TRBJ2-7	.	CASSLEWGTNYEQYF	TGTGCCAGCAGCTTGGAATGGGGGACTAACTACGAGCAGTACTTC
TRBV24-1	TRBD2	TRBJ2-4	.	CATSGTSDNKNIQYF	TGTGCCACCAGCGGGACTAGCGACAACAAAAACATTCAGTACTTC
TRBV27	TRBD1	TRBJ1-4	.	CASRDRVGEKLFF	TGTGCCAGCAGGGACAGGGTAGGAGAAAAACTGTTTTTT
TRBV5-5	.	TRBJ1-2	.	CASSLGQTMWGYTF	TGTGCCAGCAGCTTGGGCCAGACGATGTGGGGCTACACCTTC
TRBV18	.	TRBJ2-2	.	CASSPRAATGELFF	TGTGCCAGCTCACCACGGGCAGCCACCGGGGAGCTGTTTTTT
TRBV19	.	TRBJ1-1	.	CASRRQVDTEAFF	TGTGCCAGTAGGCGACAAGTGGACACTGAAGCTTTCTTT
TRBV30	TRBD1	TRBJ1-2	.	CAWRRPGGTNYGYTF	TGTGCCTGGAGAAGACCAGGGGGGACTAACTATGGCTACACCTTC
TRBV28	.	TRBJ2-2	.	CASSFLEGTGELFF	TGTGCCAGCAGTTTTCTGGAGGGAACCGGGGAGCTGTTTTTT
TRBV30	.	TRBJ2-7	.	CAWSEGGTAYEQYF	TGTGCCTGGAGTGAGGGCGGGACGGCCTACGAGCAGTACTTC
TRBV5-1	.	TRBJ1-5	.	CASSLDSNQPQHF	TGCGCCAGCAGCTTGGACAGCAATCAGCCCCAGCATTTT
TRBV6-1	.	TRBJ1-3	.	CASSEGRAGNTIYF	TGTGCCAGCAGTGAAGGCAGGGCTGGAAACACCATATATTTT
TRBV5-4	TRBD2	TRBJ2-7	.	CASSLGLAGGGQYF	TGTGCCAGCAGCTTGGGACTAGCGGGAGGCGGGCAGTACTTC
TRBV18	.	TRBJ2-7	.	CASSPQGAYEQYF	TGTGCCAGCTCACCTCAAGGGGCCTACGAGCAGTACTTC
TRBV7-2	.	TRBJ2-1	.	CASSLEGTYYNEQFF	TGTGCCAGCAGCTTAGAGGGGACTTACTACAATGAGCAGTTCTTC
TRBV5-6	.	TRBJ2-3	.	CASSLWGGPTDTQYF	TGTGCCAGCAGCTTATGGGGCGGCCCAACAGATACGCAGTATTTT
TRBV25-1	.	TRBJ2-1	.	CASSFLLLLAGSYNEQFF	TGTGCCAGCAGCTTCCTGCTACTTCTAGCTGGGTCCTACAATGAGCAGTTCTTC
TRBV12-3/TRBV12-4	.	TRBJ2-7	.	CASSPVGGEQYF	TGTGCCAGCAGTCCGGTAGGCGGTGAGCAGTACTTC